These 26 T cell receptor beta chains were sequenced from one sample in a study of control samples from healthy donors and cancer patients. Assay used: immunoSEQ multiplex PCR; TCRdb lists only in-frame clones, some missing. The data show about 180,000 clones, approximately 90% seen once. Sequenced sample: blood. Every receptor here comes from a man in his thirties or forties in good health.

This chain links TRBV24-1 with TRBJ2-1; D is perhaps TRBD1 (7 bases). The CDR3 spans 16 residues. The V gene's germline CDR1 is KGHDR and CDR2 SFDVKD. Trimming stripped 0 bases from V and 9 bases from J, with 17 bases between. The CDR3 is CATSDLRPGGSSEQFF. The CDR3 bases are TGTGCCACCAGTGATTTGCGCCCAGGGGGGAGCAGTGAGCAGTTCTTC.

V usage is TRBV19 and J usage is TRBJ1-3; unclear D gene. With 9 bases removed from V and 2 bases from J, the gap between germline ends came to 14 bases. Germline CDR1 is LNHDA and CDR2 is SQIVND (reference sequence). The length of the CDR3 is 14 residues. The CDR3 DNA is TGTGCCAGCTCAGACGGGATCCCTGGAAACACCATATATTTT. Translating it yields CASSDGIPGNTIYF.

This rearrangement joins TRBV5-1 to TRBJ1-1; TRBD1 might be the D (5 bases). The V gene's germline CDR1 is SGHRS and CDR2 YFSETQ. V was pared by 1 base and J by 4 bases, with 14 bases between. The CDR3 length is 15 residues. CDR3 nucleotide sequence: TGCGCCAGCAGCTTGAATCAGGGTGGGGGCACTGAAGCTTTCTTT. Amino acids: CASSLNQGGGTEAFF. Based on the CDR3 plus reference TRBV5-1 and TRBJ1-1, the full variable domain is KAGVTQTPRYLIKTRGQQVTLSCSPISGHRSVSWYQQTPGQGLQFLFEYFSETQRNKGNFPGRFSGRQFSNSRSEMNVSTLELGDSALYLCASSLNQGGGTEAFFGQGTRLTVV.

The chain uses TRBV30 and TRBJ1-5; TRBD1 aligns across 8 bases. Germline V CDR1 and CDR2: GTSNPN, SVGIG (reference sequence). The CDR3 has 12 amino acids. With 7 bases clipped from V and 3 bases from J, the junction kept 2 bases outside the gene matches. CDR3 DNA sequence: TGTGCCTTGGACAGGGACAATCAGCCCCAGCATTTT. Its translation is CALDRDNQPQHF. Full variable domain (outside the CDR3, taken from reference TRBV30 and TRBJ1-5): SQTIHQWPATLVQPVGSPLSLECTVEGTSNPNLYWYRQAAGRGLQLLFYSVGIGQISSEVPQNLSASRPQDRQFILSSKKLLLSDSGFYLCALDRDNQPQHFGDGTRLSIL.

Only a few counts were recorded for this clone. The chain has TRBV10-3 and TRBJ1-1, with unresolved D. This CDR3 contains 15 residues. Per germline, CDR1 ENHRY and CDR2 SYGVKD. With 0 bases removed from V and 5 bases from J, the gap between germline ends came to 13 bases. The CDR3 sequence: CAISESKGGVTEAFF. CDR3 coding DNA: TGTGCCATCAGTGAGTCGAAGGGTGGAGTGACTGAAGCTTTCTTT.

The V call is TRBV11-2, the J call TRBJ2-5; 7 bases match TRBD2. This CDR3 has 16 residues. Germline loops: CDR1 SGHAT, CDR2 FQNNGV. Trimming took 0 bases from V and 4 from J; bases not matched to a gene: 8. The CDR3 loop is CASSLEAVGGGETQYF. CDR3 sequence (DNA): TGTGCCAGCAGCTTAGAAGCTGTTGGCGGGGGAGAGACCCAGTACTTC. Combining the CDR3 with reference TRBV11-2 and TRBJ2-5 gives the whole variable domain EAGVAQSPRYKIIEKRQSVAFWCNPISGHATLYWYQQILGQGPKLLIQFQNNGVVDDSQLPKDRFSAERLKGVDSTLKIQPAKLEDSAVYLCASSLEAVGGGETQYFGPGTRLLVL.

The CDR3: CASSWKRVHEAFF. The CDR3 coding sequence is TGTGCCAGCAGCTGGAAAAGGGTACATGAAGCTTTCTTT. V gene TRBV7-9 combines with J gene TRBJ1-1; D remains ambiguous. The CDR3 contains 13 residues. V dropped 4 bases and J dropped 7 bases, with 13 bases sitting between them. The V gene's germline CDR1 is SEHNR and CDR2 FQNEAQ (reference sequence).

The CDR3 DNA reads as TGTGCCAGCAGTCTTGACGGGGACTATGGCTACACCTTC. This codes for CASSLDGDYGYTF. V is TRBV2 and J is TRBJ1-2; D is unclear. CDR1 and CDR2 from the germline V gene are SNHLY and FYNNEI. This CDR3 has 13 amino acids. Trimming shortened V by 5 bases and J by 3 bases, and 10 bases separated the two germline ends.

This rearrangement joins TRBV19 to TRBJ1-6, with a possible D match to TRBD1 (5 bases). The CDR3 contains 12 residues. In germline, CDR1 is LNHDA, CDR2 SQIVND (reference sequence). Trimming stripped 5 bases from V and 8 bases from J, with 7 bases between. In nucleotides, the CDR3 is TGTGCCAGTAGTTGGGGGGATTCACCCCTCCACTTT. Encoded protein: CASSWGDSPLHF.

The chain uses TRBV7-2 and TRBJ1-5; 9 positions agree with TRBD1. This CDR3 contains 15 residues. CDR1 SGHTA and CDR2 FQGNSA come from the germline V gene. The ends lost 5 bases at V and 6 bases at J; junction bases unmatched: 8. This CDR3 reads CASSPPGQGPQPQHF. The CDR3 DNA reads TGTGCCAGCAGCCCACCGGGACAGGGACCTCAGCCCCAGCATTTT.

V usage is TRBV7-3 and J usage is TRBJ2-7; D unclear. V shed 6 bases and J shed 3 bases, with 27 bases lying between them. In germline, CDR1 is SGHTA, CDR2 FQGTGA. This CDR3 comprises 18 residues. CDR3 DNA: TGTGCCAGCAGTCCCCTATTTGTAGGAGCGCCTCCTCTCTACGAGCAGTACTTC. Its protein is CASSPLFVGAPPLYEQYF.

The rearrangement uses TRBV7-9 and TRBJ2-1, with D perhaps matching TRBD1 (6 bases). The CDR3 covers 14 residues. Germline V gene lookup returns CDR1 SEHNR and CDR2 FQNEAQ (reference sequence). Trimming took 2 bases from V and 9 from J, leaving 14 bases between them. CDR3 loop: CASSLRTDSGEQFF. The CDR3 coding sequence is TGTGCCAGCAGCTTAAGGACAGATAGTGGTGAGCAGTTCTTC.

J is TRBJ2-7 and V is TRBV27, with D tentatively TRBD1 (5 bases). V was trimmed by 0 bases and J by 3 bases, leaving 9 bases between them. The germline V gene has CDR1 MNHEY and CDR2 SMNVEV (reference sequence). The CDR3 extends over 14 amino acids. The CDR3 DNA sequence: TGTGCCAGCAGTTTATCTTCAGGGTTCTACGAGCAGTACTTC. Protein sequence: CASSLSSGFYEQYF.

V usage is TRBV2 and J usage is TRBJ2-3, with D possibly matching TRBD1 (5 bases). With 6 bases removed from V and 4 bases from J, the gap between germline ends came to 17 bases. CDR1 SNHLY and CDR2 FYNNEI come from the germline V gene. The CDR3 runs to 15 residues. CDR3: CASSRNGRDADTQYF. Here the CDR3 DNA reads TGTGCCAGCAGCCGAAACGGCAGGGATGCAGATACGCAGTATTTT.

This rearrangement joins TRBV6-6 to TRBJ2-3; D is ambiguous. Germline V lookup: CDR1 MNHNY, CDR2 SVGAGI (reference sequence). The V end was cut by 7 bases, the J end by 2 bases, with 13 bases between. The CDR3 runs 14 residues. The CDR3 coding sequence is TGTGCCAGCACTAACCTCCACCTCACAGATACGCAGTATTTT. Protein: CASTNLHLTDTQYF.

The chain employs TRBV18 and TRBJ1-2; 7 bases line up with TRBD1. V lost 2 bases, J lost 8 bases, and 11 bases stayed unmatched. Germline assignment: CDR1 KGHSH and CDR2 LQKENI. CDR3 length: 15 residues. CDR3 protein: CASSPTTEGAGGYTF. The CDR3, as DNA: TGTGCCAGCTCACCAACGACGGAGGGGGCGGGAGGCTACACCTTC.

CDR3 amino acids: CASSRGDRGPPNTEAFF. The CDR3 nucleotides read TGTGCCAGCAGCCGAGGGGACAGGGGGCCTCCGAACACTGAAGCTTTCTTT. The chain is built from TRBV3-1 (or the pseudogene TRBV3-2) and TRBJ1-1; 12 positions match TRBD1. This CDR3 is built from 17 residues. Germline V gene lookup returns CDR1 LGHDT and CDR2 YNNKEL (reference sequence). V was pared by 4 bases and J by 1 base, with 7 bases of the junction left unmatched.

The rearrangement joins TRBV5-1 to TRBJ1-4, with no clear D. The CDR3 covers 13 residues. V lost 2 bases to trimming and J lost 5 bases, with 7 bases between them. Germline V gene data show CDR1 as SGHRS and CDR2 as YFSETQ. CDR3 protein: CASSLRRNEKLFF. CDR3 coding DNA: TGCGCCAGCAGCTTAAGGAGGAATGAAAAACTGTTTTTT.

This clone has more than one count but fewer than ten. V usage is TRBV5-1 and J usage is TRBJ2-7; D uncertain. This CDR3 spans 14 amino acids. Germline V gene data show CDR1 as SGHRS and CDR2 as YFSETQ. The V gene lost 4 bases and the J gene lost 7 bases, with 18 bases spanning the gap. The CDR3 region is CASSDTGSLGEQYF. DNA of the CDR3: TGCGCCAGCAGCGATACGGGCTCCCTGGGTGAGCAGTACTTC. Looking up the rest from reference TRBV5-1 and TRBJ2-7 gives the full variable domain: KAGVTQTPRYLIKTRGQQVTLSCSPISGHRSVSWYQQTPGQGLQFLFEYFSETQRNKGNFPGRFSGRQFSNSRSEMNVSTLELGDSALYLCASSDTGSLGEQYFGPGTRLTVT.

Regarding this clone: This CDR3 is also generated by other DNA sequences in the sample. This chain joins TRBV11-2 and TRBJ1-1, with D perhaps matching TRBD1 (6 bases). The CDR3 is 14 residues long. Trimming removed 1 base from V and 2 bases from J, with 8 bases in between. The germline CDR1 and CDR2 sequences are SGHAT and FQNNGV. As DNA, the CDR3 is TGTGCCAGCAGCTTAGTAGGGGGAAACACTGAAGCTTTCTTT. Protein: CASSLVGGNTEAFF.

The gene calls are TRBV4-1 and TRBJ1-3; D is ambiguous. V gave up 3 bases and J gave up 0 bases, with 9 bases separating them. This CDR3 comprises 15 residues. Germline CDR1 reads MGHRA; CDR2 reads YSYEKL. CDR3 bases: TGCGCCAGCAGCCAGGGTAGGACCTCTGGAAACACCATATATTTT. Translating it yields CASSQGRTSGNTIYF.

The chain employs TRBV5-4 and TRBJ1-1, with 8 nucleotides matching TRBD1. This CDR3 comprises 16 residues. Germline assignment: CDR1 SGHNT and CDR2 YYREEE (reference sequence). J was trimmed by 3 bases and V by 1 base; bases with no gene match: 8. The CDR3: CASSLLGRGQDTEAFF. The CDR3 DNA is TGTGCCAGCAGCTTGCTTGGCAGGGGGCAGGACACTGAAGCTTTCTTT.

The chain has TRBV4-3 and TRBJ2-7, with 9 nucleotides matching TRBD1. CDR3 size: 14 residues. The ends lost 3 bases at V and 5 bases at J; junction bases unmatched: 5. Per the germline V gene, CDR1 is LGHNA and CDR2 is YSLEER. The CDR3 loop is CASSQGTGYDEQYF. CDR3 DNA: TGCGCCAGCAGCCAGGGGACAGGGTACGACGAGCAGTACTTC.

The chain combines TRBV7-6 with TRBJ1-4, with a tentative D call TRBD1 (6 bases). Germline loops: CDR1 SGHVS, CDR2 FNYEAQ. There are 17 residues in the CDR3. The V end was cut by 2 bases, the J end by 3 bases, with 16 bases between. The CDR3 reads CASSLYSVDRSNEKLFF. The CDR3 coding sequence is TGTGCCAGCAGCTTATATAGCGTGGACAGATCTAATGAAAAACTGTTTTTT.

The V call is TRBV7-6, the J call TRBJ1-5; 11 nucleotides match TRBD1. The CDR3 length is 15 residues. J lost 6 bases, V lost 1 base, and 2 bases had no gene match. Germline V gene lookup returns CDR1 SGHVS and CDR2 FNYEAQ. CDR3 sequence reads: CASSLGTGGFQPQHF. In nucleotides, the CDR3 is TGTGCCAGCAGCTTAGGGACAGGGGGCTTTCAGCCCCAGCATTTT.

The gene calls are TRBV3-1 (or the pseudogene TRBV3-2) and TRBJ1-1; the D is unclear. V lost 1 base and J 4 bases, leaving 10 bases between the germline ends. CDR3 length: 14 residues. CDR1 and CDR2 from the germline V gene are LGHDT and YNNKEL (reference sequence). The CDR3 loop is CASSQVLGSTEAFF. CDR3 nucleotide sequence: TGTGCCAGCAGCCAAGTTCTCGGGAGCACTGAAGCTTTCTTT.